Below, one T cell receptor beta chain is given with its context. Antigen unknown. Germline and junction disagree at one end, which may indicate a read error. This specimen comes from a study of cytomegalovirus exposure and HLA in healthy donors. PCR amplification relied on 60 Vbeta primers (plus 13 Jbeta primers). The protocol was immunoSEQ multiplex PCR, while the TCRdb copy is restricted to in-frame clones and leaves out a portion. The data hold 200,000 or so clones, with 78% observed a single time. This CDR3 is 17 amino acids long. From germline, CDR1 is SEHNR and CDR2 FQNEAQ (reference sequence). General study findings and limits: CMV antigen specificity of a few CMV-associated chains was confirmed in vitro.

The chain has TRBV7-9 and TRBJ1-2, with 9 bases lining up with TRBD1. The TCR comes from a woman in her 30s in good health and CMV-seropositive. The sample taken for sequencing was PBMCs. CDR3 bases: TGTTCCAGCAGCTTAGCGCCGTGGACAGGGGCCCGTTTGGGCTACACCTTC. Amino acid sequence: CSSSLAPWTGARLGYTF.